The 11 T cell receptor beta chains presented below share a single source sample, sequenced in a study of monozygotic twins with inflammatory bowel disease. TCRdb reprocessed the 5' RACE reads, with one entry per CDR3 protein and no DNA. The data show 170,000 or so distinct CDR3 sequences, and the top ten clones hold around 7.2%. The sequenced sample consisted of blood. The receptor set was obtained from a human donor with ulcerative colitis or Crohn's disease, or a healthy co-twin of an affected twin (not recorded which).

This chain connects TRBV3-1 to TRBJ1-5; TCRdb outputs TRBD1, but without DNA this stays unchecked. CDR1 is LGHDT and CDR2 is YNNKEL in the germline V gene (reference sequence). This CDR3 is built from 15 residues. The CDR3: CASSAQGYGNQPQHF.

The rearrangement joins TRBV5-1 to TRBJ1-3; checking the TCRdb D call of TRBD1 is not possible without DNA. The CDR3 has 15 residues. Per germline, CDR1 SGHRS and CDR2 YFSETQ. The CDR3 region is CASSLTPLSGNTIYF. The variable domain in full, with the rest retrieved from reference TRBV5-1 and TRBJ1-3, is KAGVTQTPRYLIKTRGQQVTLSCSPISGHRSVSWYQQTPGQGLQFLFEYFSETQRNKGNFPGRFSGRQFSNSRSEMNVSTLELGDSALYLCASSLTPLSGNTIYFGEGSWLTVV.

The chain joins TRBV24-1 to TRBJ2-5; as DNA is missing, the TRBD1 call by TCRdb cannot be tested. Germline assignment: CDR1 KGHDR and CDR2 SFDVKD. The CDR3 extends over 16 amino acids. The CDR3 spells CATSDFGGQGDKTQYF.

The chain uses TRBV28 and TRBJ2-7; the TCRdb D gene call, TRBD1, has no DNA to confirm it. The CDR3 runs to 14 residues. CDR1 is MDHEN and CDR2 is SYDVKM in the germline V gene. This CDR3 reads CASIRRDSLYEQYF.

The chain has TRBV11-3 and TRBJ2-1; as DNA is missing, the TRBD1 call by TCRdb cannot be tested. CDR3 size: 16 residues. Germline-derived CDR1 and CDR2 are SGHNT and YENEEA. The chain's CDR3 is CASSLEHGGTYNEQFF.

The V call is TRBV20-1, the J call TRBJ2-2; absent DNA, TCRdb's TRBD2 call cannot be checked. The CDR3 sequence is 13 residues long. CDR1 is DFQATT, CDR2 SNEGSKA, per germline (reference sequence). The CDR3 sequence: CSARSPNTGELFF.

CDR3 region: CASPRGDYNEQFF. This chain uses TRBV23-1 with TRBJ2-1. TRBV23-1 is an open reading frame, and its role is uncertain. The length of the CDR3 is 13 residues.

The gene calls are TRBV7-9 and TRBJ1-1; TCRdb proposes TRBD1, but this gene call is untestable without DNA. The CDR3 runs 12 residues. Per germline, CDR1 SEHNR and CDR2 FQNEAQ (reference sequence). The CDR3 reads CASSTPRAEAFF.

The chain links TRBV30 to TRBJ2-5; TCRdb lists TRBD2, though no DNA is available to test this call. The V gene's germline CDR1 is GTSNPN and CDR2 SVGIG (reference sequence). The CDR3 has 13 residues. The CDR3 region is CAWKVGGSGTQYF.

V usage is TRBV29-1 and J usage is TRBJ2-3; TCRdb gives TRBD1 as the D gene, but with no DNA this cannot be confirmed. In germline, CDR1 is SQVTM, CDR2 ANQGSEA. The CDR3 covers 12 residues. CDR3: CSVAEGQGTQYF.

The V gene is TRBV20-1, the J gene TRBJ1-5; the D gene TCRdb calls, TRBD1, cannot be checked with no DNA. The CDR3 sequence is 13 residues long. The germline V gene encodes CDR1 DFQATT and CDR2 SNEGSKA (reference sequence). The CDR3 reads CSPGRDSNQPQHF.